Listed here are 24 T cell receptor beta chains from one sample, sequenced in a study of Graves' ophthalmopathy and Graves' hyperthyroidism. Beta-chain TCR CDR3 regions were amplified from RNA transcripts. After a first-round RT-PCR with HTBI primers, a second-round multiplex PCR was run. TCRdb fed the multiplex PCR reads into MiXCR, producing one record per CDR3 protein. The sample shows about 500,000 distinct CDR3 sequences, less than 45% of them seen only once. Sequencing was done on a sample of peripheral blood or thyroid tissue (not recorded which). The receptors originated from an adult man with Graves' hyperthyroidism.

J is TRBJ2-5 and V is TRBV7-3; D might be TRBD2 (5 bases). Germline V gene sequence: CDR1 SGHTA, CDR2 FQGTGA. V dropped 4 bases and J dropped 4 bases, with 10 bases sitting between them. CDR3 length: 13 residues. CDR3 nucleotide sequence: TGTGCCAGCAGCTCCCTTCGGGGAGAGACCCAGTACTTC. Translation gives CASSSLRGETQYF.

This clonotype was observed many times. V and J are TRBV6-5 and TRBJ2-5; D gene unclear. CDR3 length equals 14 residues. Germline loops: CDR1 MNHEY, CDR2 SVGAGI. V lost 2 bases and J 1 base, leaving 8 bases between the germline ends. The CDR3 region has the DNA TGTGCCAGCAGTTACCTGGCCAGCCAAGAGACCCAGTACTTC. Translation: CASSYLASQETQYF.

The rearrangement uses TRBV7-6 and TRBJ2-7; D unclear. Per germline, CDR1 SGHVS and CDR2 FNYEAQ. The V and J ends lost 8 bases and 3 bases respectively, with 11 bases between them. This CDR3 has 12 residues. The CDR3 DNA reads TGTGCCAGCCTCGACGGTGGCTACGAGCAGTACTTC. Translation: CASLDGGYEQYF.

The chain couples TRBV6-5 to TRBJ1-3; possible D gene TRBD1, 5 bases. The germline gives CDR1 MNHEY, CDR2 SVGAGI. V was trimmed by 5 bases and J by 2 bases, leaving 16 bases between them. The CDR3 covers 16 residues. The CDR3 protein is CASSEVAGGPGNTIYF. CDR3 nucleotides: TGTGCCAGCAGTGAAGTCGCCGGGGGTCCTGGAAACACCATATATTTT.

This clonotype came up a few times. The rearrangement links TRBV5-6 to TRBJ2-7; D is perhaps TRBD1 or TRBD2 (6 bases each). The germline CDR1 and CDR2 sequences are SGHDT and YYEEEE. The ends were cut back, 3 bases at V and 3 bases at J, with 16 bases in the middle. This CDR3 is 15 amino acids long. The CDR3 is CASSSSGGPVYEQYF. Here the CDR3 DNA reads TGTGCCAGCAGCTCTAGTGGGGGGCCGGTCTACGAGCAGTACTTC.

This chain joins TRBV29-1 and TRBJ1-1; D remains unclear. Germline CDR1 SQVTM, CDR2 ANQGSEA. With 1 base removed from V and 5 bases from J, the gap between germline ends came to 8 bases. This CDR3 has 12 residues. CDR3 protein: CSVEVLGTEAFF. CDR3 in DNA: TGCAGCGTTGAAGTCCTAGGGACTGAAGCTTTCTTT. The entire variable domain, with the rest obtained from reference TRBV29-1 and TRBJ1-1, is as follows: SAVISQKPSRDICQRGTSLTIQCQVDSQVTMMFWYRQQPGQSLTLIATANQGSEATYESGFVIDKFPISRPNLTFSTLTVSNMSPEDSSIYLCSVEVLGTEAFFGQGTRLTVV.

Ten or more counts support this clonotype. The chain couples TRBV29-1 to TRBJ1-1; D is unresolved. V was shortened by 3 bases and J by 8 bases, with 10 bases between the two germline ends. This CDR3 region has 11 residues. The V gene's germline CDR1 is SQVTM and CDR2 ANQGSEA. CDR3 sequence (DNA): TGCAGCGTTGAGCAGTTTCAAGAAGCTTTCTTT. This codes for CSVEQFQEAFF.

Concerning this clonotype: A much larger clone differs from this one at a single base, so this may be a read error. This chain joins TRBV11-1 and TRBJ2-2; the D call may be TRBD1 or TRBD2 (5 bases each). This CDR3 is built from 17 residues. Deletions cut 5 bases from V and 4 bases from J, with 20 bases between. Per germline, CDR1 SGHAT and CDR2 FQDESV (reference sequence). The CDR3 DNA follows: TGTGCCAGCAGCGCCCCTCGAGGGACGGCGAGCACCGGGGAGCTGTTTTTT. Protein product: CASSAPRGTASTGELFF.

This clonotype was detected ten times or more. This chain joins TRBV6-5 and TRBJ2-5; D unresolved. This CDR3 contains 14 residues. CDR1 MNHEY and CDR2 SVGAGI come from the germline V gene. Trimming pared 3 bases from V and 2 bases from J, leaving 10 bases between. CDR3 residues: CASSYSSLQETQYF. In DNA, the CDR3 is TGTGCCAGCAGTTATTCCAGTCTACAAGAGACCCAGTACTTC.

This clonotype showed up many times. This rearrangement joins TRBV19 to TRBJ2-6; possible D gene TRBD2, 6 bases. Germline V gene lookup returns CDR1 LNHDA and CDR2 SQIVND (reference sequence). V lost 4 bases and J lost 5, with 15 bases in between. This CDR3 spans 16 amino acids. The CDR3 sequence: CASSNSFTSRANVLTF. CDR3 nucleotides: TGTGCCAGTAGTAACTCCTTTACTAGCCGGGCCAACGTCCTGACTTTC. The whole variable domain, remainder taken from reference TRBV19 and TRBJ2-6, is DGGITQSPKYLFRKEGQNVTLSCEQNLNHDAMYWYRQDPGQGLRLIYYSQIVNDFQKGDIAEGYSVSREKKESFPLTVTSAQKNPTAFYLCASSNSFTSRANVLTFGAGSRLTVL.

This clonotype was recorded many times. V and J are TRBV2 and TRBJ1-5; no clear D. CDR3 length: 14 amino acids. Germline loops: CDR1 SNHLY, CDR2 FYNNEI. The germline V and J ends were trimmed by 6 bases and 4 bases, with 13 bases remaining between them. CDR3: CASSGRTVNQPQHF. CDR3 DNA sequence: TGTGCCAGCAGCGGCAGGACCGTTAATCAGCCCCAGCATTTT. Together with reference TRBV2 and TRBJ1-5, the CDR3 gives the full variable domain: EPEVTQTPSHQVTQMGQEVILRCVPISNHLYFYWYRQILGQKVEFLVSFYNNEISEKSEIFDDQFSVERPDGSNFTLKIRSTKLEDSAMYFCASSGRTVNQPQHFGDGTRLSIL.

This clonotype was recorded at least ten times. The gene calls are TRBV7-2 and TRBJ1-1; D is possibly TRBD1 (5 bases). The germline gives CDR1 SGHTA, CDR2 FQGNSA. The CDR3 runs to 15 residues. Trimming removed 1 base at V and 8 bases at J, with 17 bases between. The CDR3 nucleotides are TGTGCCAGCAGCTTAGGGTTGGGGGTGGGCTTAGAAGCTTTCTTT. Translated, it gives CASSLGLGVGLEAFF.

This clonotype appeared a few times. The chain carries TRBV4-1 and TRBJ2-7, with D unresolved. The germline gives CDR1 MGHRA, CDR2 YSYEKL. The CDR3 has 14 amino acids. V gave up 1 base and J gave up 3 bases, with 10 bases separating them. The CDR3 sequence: CASSQVGAIYEQYF. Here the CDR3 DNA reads TGCGCCAGCAGCCAAGTAGGAGCCATCTACGAGCAGTACTTC.

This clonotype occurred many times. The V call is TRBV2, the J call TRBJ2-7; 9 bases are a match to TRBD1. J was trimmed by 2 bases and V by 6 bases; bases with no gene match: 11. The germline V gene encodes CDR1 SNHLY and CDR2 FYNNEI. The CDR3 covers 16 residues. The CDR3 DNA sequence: TGTGCCAGCAGACGAAAGGGACAGGGAGGGCCCTACGAGCAGTACTTC. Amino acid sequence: CASRRKGQGGPYEQYF.

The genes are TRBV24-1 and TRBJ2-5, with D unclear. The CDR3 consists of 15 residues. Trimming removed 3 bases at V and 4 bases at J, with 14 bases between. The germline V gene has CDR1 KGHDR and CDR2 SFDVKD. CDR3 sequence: CATSDTEKLGETQYF. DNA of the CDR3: TGTGCCACCAGTGATACAGAAAAATTGGGAGAGACCCAGTACTTC.

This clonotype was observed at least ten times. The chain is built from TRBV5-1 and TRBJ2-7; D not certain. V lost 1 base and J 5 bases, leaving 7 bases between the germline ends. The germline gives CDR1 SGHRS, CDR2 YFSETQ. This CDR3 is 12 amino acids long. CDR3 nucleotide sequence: TGCGCCAGCAGCTTGATGGCGGACGAGCAGTACTTC. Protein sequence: CASSLMADEQYF.

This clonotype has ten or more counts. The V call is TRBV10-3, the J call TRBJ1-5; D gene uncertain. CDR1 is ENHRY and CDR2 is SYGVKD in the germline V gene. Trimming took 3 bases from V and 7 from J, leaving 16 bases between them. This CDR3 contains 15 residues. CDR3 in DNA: TGTGCCATCAGTGATACTCGCAGTAGTGACCAGCCCCAGCATTTT. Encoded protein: CAISDTRSSDQPQHF.

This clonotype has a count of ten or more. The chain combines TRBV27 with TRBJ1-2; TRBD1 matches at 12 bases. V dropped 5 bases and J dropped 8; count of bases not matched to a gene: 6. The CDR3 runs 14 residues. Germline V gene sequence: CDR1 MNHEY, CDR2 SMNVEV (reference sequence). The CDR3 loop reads CASSRDRGRRGYTF. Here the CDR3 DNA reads TGTGCCAGCAGTCGGGACAGGGGGCGACGCGGCTACACCTTC.

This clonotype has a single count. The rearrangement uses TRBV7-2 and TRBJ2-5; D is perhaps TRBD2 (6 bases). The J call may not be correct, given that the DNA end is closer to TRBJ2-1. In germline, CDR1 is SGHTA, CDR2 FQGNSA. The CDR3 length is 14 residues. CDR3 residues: CASSLVASVNEQFF. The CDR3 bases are TGTGCCAGCAGCTTAGTAGCTAGCGTCAATGAGCAGTTCTTC.

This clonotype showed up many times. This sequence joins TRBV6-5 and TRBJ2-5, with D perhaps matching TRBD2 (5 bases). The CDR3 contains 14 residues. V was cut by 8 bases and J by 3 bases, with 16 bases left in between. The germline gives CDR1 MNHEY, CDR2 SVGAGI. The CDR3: CASREDSSKETQYF. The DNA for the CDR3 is TGTGCCAGCCGCGAGGACTCGTCGAAAGAGACCCAGTACTTC.

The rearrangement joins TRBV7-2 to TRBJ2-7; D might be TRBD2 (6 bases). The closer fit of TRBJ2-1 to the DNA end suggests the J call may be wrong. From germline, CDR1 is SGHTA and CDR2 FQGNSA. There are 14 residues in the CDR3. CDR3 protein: CASSLAPGENEQFF. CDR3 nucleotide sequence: TGTGCCAGCAGCTTAGCCCCGGGGGAGAATGAGCAGTTCTTC.

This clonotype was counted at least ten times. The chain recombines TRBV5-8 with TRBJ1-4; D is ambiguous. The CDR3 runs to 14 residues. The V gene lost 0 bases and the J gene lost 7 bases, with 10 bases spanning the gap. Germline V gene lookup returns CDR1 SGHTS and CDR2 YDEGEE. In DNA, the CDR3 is TGTGCCAGCAGCTTGGGGACTTTTGCTGAAAAACTGTTTTTT. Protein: CASSLGTFAEKLFF.

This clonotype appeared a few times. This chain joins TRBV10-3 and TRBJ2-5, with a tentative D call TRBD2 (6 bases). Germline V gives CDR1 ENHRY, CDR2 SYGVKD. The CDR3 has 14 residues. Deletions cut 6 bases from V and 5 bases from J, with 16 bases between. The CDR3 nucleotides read TGTGCCATCAGAGAGGAGAGACTAGAGGAGACCCAGTACTTC. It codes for CAIREERLEETQYF.

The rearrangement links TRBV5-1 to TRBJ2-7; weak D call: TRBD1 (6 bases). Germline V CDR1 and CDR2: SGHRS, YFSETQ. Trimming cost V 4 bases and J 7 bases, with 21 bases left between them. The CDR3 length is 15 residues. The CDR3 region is CASSADRSNYNEQYF. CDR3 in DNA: TGCGCCAGCAGCGCAGACAGGTCAAACTACAATGAGCAGTACTTC. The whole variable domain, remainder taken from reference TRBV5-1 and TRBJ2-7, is KAGVTQTPRYLIKTRGQQVTLSCSPISGHRSVSWYQQTPGQGLQFLFEYFSETQRNKGNFPGRFSGRQFSNSRSEMNVSTLELGDSALYLCASSADRSNYNEQYFGPGTRLTVT.